The rows below give T cell receptor beta chains drawn from one sample of a study of shared clonotypes between healthy human individuals. The repertoire was sequenced with immunoSEQ multiplex PCR; TCRdb's copy has only in-frame clones and lacks some. Of 980,000 or so clones detected, over 60% appear once; the ten largest clones hold approximately 1.5%. The specimen sequenced was memory CD4+ T cells sorted from blood. Receptors were obtained from a man aged 18 to 30 in good health. Both conserved end residues are part of each CDR3. The order of the fields is D gene, clone size, J gene, V gene, CDR3 protein, CDR3 DNA. A D gene is named only where the DNA matches it firmly. Not all rows give a size; the values are once, few, many and, for expanded clones, a class.

-,-,TRBJ1-5,TRBV6-1,CASTQTHYSNQPQHF,TGTGCCAGCACCCAGACACATTATAGCAATCAGCCCCAGCATTTT
TRBD2,-,TRBJ2-2,TRBV15,CATSRDGGLAGGGRTGELFF,TGTGCCACCAGCAGAGATGGGGGACTAGCGGGAGGAGGAAGGACCGGGGAGCTGTTTTTT
-,-,TRBJ1-3,TRBV6-1,CASLQRTGNTIYF,TGTGCCAGTCTACAGCGTACTGGAAACACCATATATTTT
TRBD1,once,TRBJ1-6,TRBV9,CASSSGQGYNSPLHF,TGTGCCAGCAGCTCGGGACAGGGATATAATTCACCCCTCCACTTT
-,-,TRBJ2-1,TRBV29-1,CSVRASSYNEQFF,TGCAGCGTTAGGGCTAGCTCCTACAATGAGCAGTTCTTC
TRBD1,-,TRBJ1-1,TRBV4-1,CASSPLGPQGRANTEAFF,TGCGCCAGCAGCCCTTTAGGGCCACAGGGGAGGGCGAACACTGAAGCTTTCTTT
-,few,TRBJ2-7,TRBV15,CATSKLRDGYEQYF,TGTGCCACCAGTAAGCTCCGGGACGGCTACGAGCAGTACTTC
TRBD2,few,TRBJ2-2,TRBV5-1,CASSFGTSGNTGELFF,TGCGCCAGCAGCTTCGGGACTAGCGGGAACACCGGGGAGCTGTTTTTT
TRBD1,-,TRBJ2-5,TRBV11-2,CASSLVMPGGETQYF,TGTGCCAGCAGCTTAGTAATGCCAGGGGGAGAGACCCAGTACTTC
-,-,TRBJ2-5,TRBV14,CASSRDRAGETQYF,TGTGCCAGCAGCCGAGACAGGGCGGGGGAGACCCAGTACTTC
TRBD1,-,TRBJ2-2,TRBV9,CASRRTGDPGELFF,TGTGCCAGCAGGAGGACAGGGGACCCCGGGGAGCTGTTTTTT
-,-,TRBJ1-2,TRBV19,CASSTTSGGNYGYTF,TGTGCCAGTAGTACCACATCCGGGGGGAACTATGGCTACACCTTC
-,few,TRBJ1-1,TRBV6-1,CASSLQVMNTEAFF,TGTGCCAGCAGTCTACAGGTCATGAACACTGAAGCTTTCTTT
-,-,TRBJ2-5,TRBV11-1,CASSLVWQQETQYF,TGTGCCAGCAGCTTAGTTTGGCAACAAGAGACCCAGTACTTC
-,once,TRBJ1-1,TRBV11-3,CASSLDGAGNTEAFF,TGTGCCAGCAGCTTAGATGGCGCTGGGAACACTGAAGCTTTCTTT
-,-,TRBJ1-1,TRBV10-1,CASSESMVGEAFF,TGCGCCAGCAGTGAGTCGATGGTTGGAGAAGCTTTCTTT
TRBD1,-,TRBJ1-4,TRBV6-1,CASSERAGGATNEKLFF,TGTGCCAGCAGTGAACGGGCAGGGGGGGCAACTAATGAAAAACTGTTTTTT
TRBD2,once,TRBJ2-1,TRBV5-1,CASSFSSGVYNEQFF,TGCGCCAGCAGCTTTAGTAGCGGGGTCTACAATGAGCAGTTCTTC
-,-,TRBJ2-7,TRBV29-1,CSVKLTDYEQYF,TGCAGCGTCAAACTAACGGACTACGAGCAGTACTTC
TRBD2,once,TRBJ2-7,TRBV6-1,CASGRGYEQYF,TGTGCCAGCGGGAGGGGATACGAGCAGTACTTC
-,few,TRBJ2-4,TRBV11-2,CASSPVEGGKNIQYF,TGTGCCAGCAGTCCCGTGGAGGGGGGAAAAAACATTCAGTACTTC
TRBD1,-,TRBJ2-1,TRBV4-3,CASSFRGTPLFF,TGCGCCAGCAGCTTCAGGGGGACCCCCCTGTTCTTC
TRBD1,-,TRBJ1-6,TRBV30,CAWSRGQGPNSPLHF,TGTGCCTGGAGCAGAGGACAGGGTCCGAATTCACCCCTCCACTTT
-,few,TRBJ2-3,TRBV20-1,CSARRDTQYF,TGCAGTGCTAGAAGAGATACGCAGTATTTT
-,-,TRBJ2-1,TRBV25-1,CASNLGGSYNEQFF,TGTGCCAGCAATCTAGGAGGGTCCTACAATGAGCAGTTCTTC
TRBD1,-,TRBJ2-5,TRBV11-2,CASSLDRTGETQYF,TGTGCCAGCAGCTTAGACCGGACAGGGGAGACCCAGTACTTC
-,-,TRBJ1-1,TRBV5-1,CASSAQGWNTEAFF,TGCGCCAGCAGCGCACAGGGTTGGAACACTGAAGCTTTCTTT
-,-,TRBJ1-3,TRBV30,CAWAETGTLHSGNTIYF,TGTGCCTGGGCGGAGACCGGGACACTTCACTCTGGAAACACCATATATTTT
-,few,TRBJ2-7,TRBV11-2,CASSLGLVNYEQYF,TGTGCCAGCAGCTTAGGGCTAGTTAACTACGAGCAGTACTTC